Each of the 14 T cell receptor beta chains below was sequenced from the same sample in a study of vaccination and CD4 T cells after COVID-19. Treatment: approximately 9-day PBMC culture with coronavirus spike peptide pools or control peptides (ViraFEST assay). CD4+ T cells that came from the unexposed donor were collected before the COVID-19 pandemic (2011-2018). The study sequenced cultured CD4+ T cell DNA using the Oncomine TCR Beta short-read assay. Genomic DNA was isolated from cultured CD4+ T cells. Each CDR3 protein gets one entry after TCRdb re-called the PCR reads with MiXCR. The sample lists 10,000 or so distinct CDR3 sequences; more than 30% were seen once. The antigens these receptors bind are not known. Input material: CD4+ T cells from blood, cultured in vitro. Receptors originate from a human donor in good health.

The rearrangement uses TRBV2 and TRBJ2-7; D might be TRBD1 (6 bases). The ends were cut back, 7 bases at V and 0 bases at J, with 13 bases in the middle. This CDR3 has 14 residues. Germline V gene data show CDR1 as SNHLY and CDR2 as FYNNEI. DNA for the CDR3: TGTGCCAGCAATGGTGACAGGACCTCCTACGAGCAGTACTTC. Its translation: CASNGDRTSYEQYF.

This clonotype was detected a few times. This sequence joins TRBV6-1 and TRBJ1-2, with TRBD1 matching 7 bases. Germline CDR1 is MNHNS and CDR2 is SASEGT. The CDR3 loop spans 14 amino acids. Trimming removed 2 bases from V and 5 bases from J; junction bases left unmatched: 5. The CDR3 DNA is TGTGCCAGCAGTGAACAGGGACAGCCTTATGGCTACACCTTC. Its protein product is CASSEQGQPYGYTF.

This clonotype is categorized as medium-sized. The CDR3 is CASSFGTGASYGYTF. Here the CDR3 DNA reads TGTGCCAGTTCCTTCGGGACAGGGGCCTCCTATGGCTACACCTTC. The chain uses TRBV19 and TRBJ1-2, with TRBD1 matching 10 bases. Unmatched junction bases numbered 10, after V lost 8 bases and J lost 4 bases. Germline-derived CDR1 and CDR2 are LNHDA and SQIVND (reference sequence). The CDR3 extends over 15 amino acids.

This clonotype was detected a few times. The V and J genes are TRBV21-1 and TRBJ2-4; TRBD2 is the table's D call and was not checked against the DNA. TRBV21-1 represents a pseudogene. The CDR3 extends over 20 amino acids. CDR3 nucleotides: TGTGCCAGCACGCATAACCCCGTGCGGGAGGAGGGGTGGGCCAAAAACATTCAGTACTTC. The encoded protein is CASTHNPVREEGWAKNIQYF.

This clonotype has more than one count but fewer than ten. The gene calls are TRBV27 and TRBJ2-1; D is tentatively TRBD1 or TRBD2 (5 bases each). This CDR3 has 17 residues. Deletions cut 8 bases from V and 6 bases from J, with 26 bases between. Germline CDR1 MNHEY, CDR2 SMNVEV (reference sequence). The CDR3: CASRKLRGTAVGNEQFF. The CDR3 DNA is TGTGCCAGCCGTAAATTACGTGGGACCGCCGTGGGCAATGAGCAGTTCTTC.

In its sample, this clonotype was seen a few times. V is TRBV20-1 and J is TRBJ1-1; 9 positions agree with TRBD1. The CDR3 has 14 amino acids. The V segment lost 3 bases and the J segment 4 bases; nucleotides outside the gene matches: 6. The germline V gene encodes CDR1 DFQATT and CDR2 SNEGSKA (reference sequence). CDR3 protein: CSARGQGQVTEAFF. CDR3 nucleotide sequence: TGCAGTGCTAGGGGACAGGGACAAGTCACTGAAGCTTTCTTT.

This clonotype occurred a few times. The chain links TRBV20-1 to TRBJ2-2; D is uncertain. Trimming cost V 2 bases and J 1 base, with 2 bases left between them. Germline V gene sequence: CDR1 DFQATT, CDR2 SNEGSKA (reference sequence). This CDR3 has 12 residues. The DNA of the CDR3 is TGCAGTGCTAGACAGAACACCGGGGAGCTGTTTTTT. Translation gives CSARQNTGELFF.

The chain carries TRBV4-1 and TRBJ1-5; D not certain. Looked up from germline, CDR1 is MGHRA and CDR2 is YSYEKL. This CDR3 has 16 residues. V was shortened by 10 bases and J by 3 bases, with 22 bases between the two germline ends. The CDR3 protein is CANTDLSCTTNQPQHF. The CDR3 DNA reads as TGCGCCAACACGGACCTATCTTGCACCACCAATCAGCCCCAGCATTTT.

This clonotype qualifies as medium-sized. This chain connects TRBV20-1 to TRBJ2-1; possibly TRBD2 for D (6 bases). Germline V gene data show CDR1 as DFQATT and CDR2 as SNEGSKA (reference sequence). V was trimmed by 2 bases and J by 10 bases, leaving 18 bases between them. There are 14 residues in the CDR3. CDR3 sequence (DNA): TGCAGTGCTAGAACGGCTAGCGCACGTAGGGAGCAGTTCTTC. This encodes CSARTASARREQFF.

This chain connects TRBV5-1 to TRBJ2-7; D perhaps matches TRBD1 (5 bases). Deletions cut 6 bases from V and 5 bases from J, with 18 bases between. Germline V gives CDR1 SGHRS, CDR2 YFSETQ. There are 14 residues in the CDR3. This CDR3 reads CASKDGQGWDEQYF. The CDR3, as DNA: TGCGCCAGCAAGGACGGGCAGGGTTGGGACGAGCAGTACTTC.

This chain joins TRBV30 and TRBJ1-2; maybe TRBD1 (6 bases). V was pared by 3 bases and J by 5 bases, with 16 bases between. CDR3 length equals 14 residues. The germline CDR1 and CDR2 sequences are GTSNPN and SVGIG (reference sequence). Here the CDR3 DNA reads TGTGCCTGGAGCCAAACCGGGACACATTATGGCTACACCTTC. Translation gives CAWSQTGTHYGYTF. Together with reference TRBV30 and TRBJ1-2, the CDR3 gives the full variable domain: SQTIHQWPATLVQPVGSPLSLECTVEGTSNPNLYWYRQAAGRGLQLLFYSVGIGQISSEVPQNLSASRPQDRQFILSSKKLLLSDSGFYLCAWSQTGTHYGYTFGSGTRLTVV.

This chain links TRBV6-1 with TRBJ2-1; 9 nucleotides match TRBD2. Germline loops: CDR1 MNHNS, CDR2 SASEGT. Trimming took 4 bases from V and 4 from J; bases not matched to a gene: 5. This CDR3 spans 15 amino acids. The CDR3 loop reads CASSAWTSAYNEQFF. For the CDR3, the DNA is TGTGCCAGCAGTGCGTGGACTAGCGCTTACAATGAGCAGTTCTTC.

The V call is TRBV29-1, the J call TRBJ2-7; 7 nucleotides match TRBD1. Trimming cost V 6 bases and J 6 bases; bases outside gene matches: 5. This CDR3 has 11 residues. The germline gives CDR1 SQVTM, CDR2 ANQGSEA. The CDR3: CSVGSGGEQYF. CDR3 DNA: TGCAGCGTGGGGTCAGGGGGCGAGCAGTACTTC.

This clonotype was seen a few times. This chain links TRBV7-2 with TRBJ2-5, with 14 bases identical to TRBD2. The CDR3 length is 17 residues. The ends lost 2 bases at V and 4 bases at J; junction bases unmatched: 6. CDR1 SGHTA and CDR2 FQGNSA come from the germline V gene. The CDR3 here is CASSLYPGLAGVETQYF. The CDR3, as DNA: TGTGCCAGCAGCTTATACCCGGGACTAGCGGGAGTAGAGACCCAGTACTTC.